Each of the 9 T cell receptor beta chains below was sequenced from the same sample in a study of identical twins. TCRdb itself ran the 5' RACE reads through MiXCR, one entry per CDR3 protein. The data show 450,000 or so distinct CDR3 sequences, around 14% seen once. The data were also submitted as part of a second study, on yellow fever vaccine responses in identical twins.

What was sequenced was CD4+ T cells sorted from blood. These receptor sequences come from a young woman in good health.

A few counts support this clonotype. The rearrangement uses TRBV4-3 and TRBJ2-7, with D perhaps assigned TRBD1 or TRBD2 (6 bases each). V dropped 4 bases and J dropped 0 bases, with 16 bases sitting between them. Looked up from germline, CDR1 is LGHNA and CDR2 is YSLEER. The CDR3 length is 16 residues. For the CDR3, the DNA is TGCGCCAGCAGCCGCGGTTTGGGGGGCGACTCCTACGAGCAGTACTTC. Its protein product is CASSRGLGGDSYEQYF.

The chain recombines TRBV3-1 with TRBJ1-4, with D possibly matching TRBD1 (5 bases). The CDR3 covers 14 residues. Between the trimmed V and J ends, which lost 0 bases and 8 bases, there was a span of 10 bases. Germline V CDR1 and CDR2: LGHDT, YNNKEL (reference sequence). As DNA, the CDR3 is TGTGCCAGCAGCCAAGATTCCGGGGGAGAAAAACTGTTTTTT. Translating it yields CASSQDSGGEKLFF.

The chain carries TRBV5-1 and TRBJ2-1; 10 nucleotides line up with TRBD1. Germline loops: CDR1 SGHRS, CDR2 YFSETQ. J gave up 9 bases and V 0 bases, and 3 bases lay outside the gene matches. The CDR3 extends over 14 amino acids. Here the CDR3 reads CASSLDGTGVEQFF. The CDR3 DNA follows: TGCGCCAGCAGCTTGGACGGGACAGGGGTTGAGCAGTTCTTC.

The chain uses TRBV6-6 and TRBJ2-7, with D perhaps matching TRBD1 (5 bases). V was trimmed by 6 bases and J by 7 bases, leaving 10 bases between them. The germline gives CDR1 MNHNY, CDR2 SVGAGI (reference sequence). This CDR3 region has 11 residues. CDR3 DNA sequence: TGTGCCAGCAGGAACAGGTTGGAGCAGTACTTC. Amino acid sequence: CASRNRLEQYF.

V is TRBV2 and J is TRBJ2-1, with TRBD1 identical over 9 bases. The CDR3 extends over 14 amino acids. After removal of 6 bases from V and 3 bases from J, the junction contained 3 bases not matched to a gene. CDR1 and CDR2 from the germline V gene are SNHLY and FYNNEI. For the CDR3, the DNA is TGTGCCAGCAGGGGGACAGGGTACTACAATGAGCAGTTCTTC. Protein: CASRGTGYYNEQFF. Full variable domain (missing parts from reference TRBV2 and TRBJ2-1): EPEVTQTPSHQVTQMGQEVILRCVPISNHLYFYWYRQILGQKVEFLVSFYNNEISEKSEIFDDQFSVERPDGSNFTLKIRSTKLEDSAMYFCASRGTGYYNEQFFGPGTRLTVL.

This clonotype was observed a handful of times. DNA for the CDR3: TGTGCCAGCAGTAGACCGGGACAGGGACCCTCCTACGAGCAGTACTTC. Translation: CASSRPGQGPSYEQYF. This chain joins TRBV6-2 or TRBV6-3 and TRBJ2-7; TRBD1 matches 9 bases. The CDR3 is made up of 16 amino acids. Germline assignment: CDR1 MNHEY and CDR2 SVGEGT. The junction had 8 bases not matched to a gene; V was cut back by 5 bases and J by 0 bases.

This clonotype appeared many times. This chain connects TRBV7-9 to TRBJ2-1; TRBD1 might be the D (6 bases). The V and J ends lost 5 bases and 6 bases respectively, with 14 bases between them. The CDR3 contains 14 residues. Germline V gene sequence: CDR1 SEHNR, CDR2 FQNEAQ (reference sequence). CDR3 amino acids: CASSPQGWLNEQFF. In nucleotides, the CDR3 is TGTGCCAGCAGCCCCCAGGGGTGGCTCAATGAGCAGTTCTTC. Full variable domain (remainder filled in from reference TRBV7-9 and TRBJ2-1): DTGVSQNPRHKITKRGQNVTFRCDPISEHNRLYWYRQTLGQGPEFLTYFQNEAQLEKSRLLSDRFSAERPKGSFSTLEIQRTEQGDSAMYLCASSPQGWLNEQFFGPGTRLTVL.

This clonotype occurred a few times. The chain recombines TRBV2 with TRBJ2-3; possible D gene TRBD1, 6 bases. This CDR3 comprises 11 residues. The ends were cut back, 7 bases at V and 8 bases at J, with 10 bases in the middle. Looked up from germline, CDR1 is SNHLY and CDR2 is FYNNEI. The CDR3 is CASTRQATQYF. The CDR3 nucleotides are TGTGCCAGCACTCGACAGGCTACGCAGTATTTT.

V usage is TRBV28 and J usage is TRBJ2-3, with 10 bases lining up with TRBD2. With V trimmed by 8 bases and J by 4 bases, 6 bases remained unmatched. This CDR3 contains 14 residues. CDR1 and CDR2 from the germline V gene are MDHEN and SYDVKM. The CDR3 region has the DNA TGTGCCAGCCCAAGCGGGGGGGCTTCAGATACGCAGTATTTT. As protein: CASPSGGASDTQYF.